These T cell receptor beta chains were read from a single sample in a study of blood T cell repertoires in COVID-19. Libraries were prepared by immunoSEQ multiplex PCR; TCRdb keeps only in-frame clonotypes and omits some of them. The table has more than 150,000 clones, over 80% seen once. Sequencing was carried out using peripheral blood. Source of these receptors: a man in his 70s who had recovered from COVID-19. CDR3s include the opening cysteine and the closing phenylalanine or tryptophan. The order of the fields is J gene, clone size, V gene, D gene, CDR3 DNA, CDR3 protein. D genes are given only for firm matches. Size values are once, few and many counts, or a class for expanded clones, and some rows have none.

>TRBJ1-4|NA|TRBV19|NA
TGTGCCAGTAGTACCATCGGGGGGCGATTCTATGAAAAACTGTTTTTT
CASSTIGGRFYEKLFF
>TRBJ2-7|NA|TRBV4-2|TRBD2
TGTGCCAGCAGCCAAGATAGTTGGCGGGAGGGTAGTGGAGTCGAGCAGTACTTC
CASSQDSWREGSGVEQYF
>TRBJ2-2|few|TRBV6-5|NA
TGTGCCAGCACCAGCAGCGGGCGTGGTACCGGGGAGCTGTTTTTT
CASTSSGRGTGELFF
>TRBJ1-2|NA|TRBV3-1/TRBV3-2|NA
TGTGCCAGCAGCCAAGCTGGGAGCTATGGCTACACCTTC
CASSQAGSYGYTF
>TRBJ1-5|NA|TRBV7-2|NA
TGTGCCAGCAGCTTAGGATCAGGTTATAGCAATCAGCCCCAGCATTTT
CASSLGSGYSNQPQHF
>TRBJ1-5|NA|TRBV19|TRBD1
TGTGCCAGTAGTGGACAGGGGGCGCGGGGCAATCAGCCCCAGCATTTT
CASSGQGARGNQPQHF
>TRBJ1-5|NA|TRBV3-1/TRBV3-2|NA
TGTGCCAGCAGCCAAGATCCCACGGACTATCAGCCCCAGCATTTT
CASSQDPTDYQPQHF
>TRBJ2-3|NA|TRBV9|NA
TGTGCCAGCAATTTCAGGGACACAGATACGCAGTATTTT
CASNFRDTDTQYF
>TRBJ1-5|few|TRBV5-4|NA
TGTGCCAGCAGCCCCTCCCCGGGAGCTTACAATCAGCCCCAGCATTTT
CASSPSPGAYNQPQHF
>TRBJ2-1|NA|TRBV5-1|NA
TGCGCCAGCAGCTGGTATGATGGCAGGGCCGATGAGCAGTTCTTC
CASSWYDGRADEQFF
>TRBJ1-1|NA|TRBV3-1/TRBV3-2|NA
TGTGCCAGCAGCCAACAACCGGTGTCCTCGAAAGCTTTCTTT
CASSQQPVSSKAFF
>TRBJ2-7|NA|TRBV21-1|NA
TGTGCCAGCAGCAAATCGGGCAGGGGGCGAGCCTACGAGCAGTACTTC
CASSKSGRGRAYEQYF
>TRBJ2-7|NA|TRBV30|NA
TGTGCCTGGAGTGTACACAGGGCGATCCCCTACGAGCAGTACTTC
CAWSVHRAIPYEQYF